The entry that follows covers one T cell receptor beta chain sequence. The sample belongs to a study of CD8+ T cells in alopecia areata. V gave up 2 bases and J gave up 4 bases, with 20 bases separating them. Germline V gene sequence: CDR1 SGHDT, CDR2 YYEEEE. The CDR3 loop spans 17 amino acids. cDNA reverse transcribed from extracted RNA served as the sequencing template. Generated by immunoSEQ multiplex PCR, the TCRdb table keeps only in-frame clones and is missing some. This repertoire shows 140,000 to 150,000 clones, 80% to 90% found once; its top ten account for less than 15%. The material was CD8+ T cells sorted from blood, obtained at week 0. The rearrangement uses TRBV5-6 and TRBJ2-3, with D perhaps TRBD1 or TRBD2 (5 bases each). The origin of this receptor is a human donor with alopecia areata. In nucleotides, the CDR3 is TGTGCCAGCAGCTTTAGTCCGGGACGGGGTGAGGCAGATACGCAGTATTTT. Translated: CASSFSPGRGEADTQYF. Based on the CDR3 plus reference TRBV5-6 and TRBJ2-3, the full variable domain is DAGVTQSPTHLIKTRGQQVTLRCSPKSGHDTVSWYQQALGQGPQFIFQYYEEEERQRGNFPDRFSGHQFPNYSSELNVNALLLGDSALYLCASSFSPGRGEADTQYFGPGTRLTVL.